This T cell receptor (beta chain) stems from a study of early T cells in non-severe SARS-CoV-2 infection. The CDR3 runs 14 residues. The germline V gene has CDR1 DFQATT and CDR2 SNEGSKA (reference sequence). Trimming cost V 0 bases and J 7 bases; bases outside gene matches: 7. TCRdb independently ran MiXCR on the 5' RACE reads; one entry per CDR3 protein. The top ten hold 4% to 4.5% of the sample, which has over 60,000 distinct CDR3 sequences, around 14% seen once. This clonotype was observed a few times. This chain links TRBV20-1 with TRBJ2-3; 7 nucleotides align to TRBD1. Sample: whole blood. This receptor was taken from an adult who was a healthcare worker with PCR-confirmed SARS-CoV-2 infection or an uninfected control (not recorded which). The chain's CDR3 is CSARDVGGVNTQYF. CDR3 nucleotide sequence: TGCAGTGCTAGAGATGTAGGGGGCGTAAATACGCAGTATTTT.